A selection of T cell receptor beta chains follows, all from one sample in a study of naive and memory T cell subsets. MiXCR was run by TCRdb on the UMI-ligation and nested PCR reads, yielding one entry per CDR3 protein. The sample contains about 26,000 distinct CDR3 sequences, around 4.9% of which appear only once. The sample consisted of blood. The receptor source for this set is an adult in good health. Each CDR3 is given with its conserved first and last residue. Fields, in order: CDR3 DNA, CDR3 protein, V gene, D gene, clone size, J gene. D genes are given only for firm matches. Clone size is shown for a subset of rows, as once, few, many or a class of expanded clone.

CDR3nt: TGCGCCAGCAGCCAAGCGCAGGGGACGTGTTCAGATACGCAGTATTTT; CDR3aa: CASSQAQGTCSDTQYF; v_gene: TRBV4-3; d_gene: NA; abundance: few; j_gene: TRBJ2-3
CDR3nt: TGTGCTAGCAGCTCAGGGACTCGGGGAGATACGCAGTATTTT; CDR3aa: CASSSGTRGDTQYF; v_gene: TRBV7-7; d_gene: NA; abundance: many; j_gene: TRBJ2-3
CDR3nt: TGTGCCAGTAGGGCCGCGGACGGAATGAACACTGAAGCTTTCTTT; CDR3aa: CASRAADGMNTEAFF; v_gene: TRBV19; d_gene: NA; abundance: NA; j_gene: TRBJ1-1
CDR3nt: TGCAGCGTTGTCGAGCGGGGTAGCACAGATACGCAGTATTTT; CDR3aa: CSVVERGSTDTQYF; v_gene: TRBV29-1; d_gene: TRBD2; abundance: many; j_gene: TRBJ2-3
CDR3nt: TGTGCCAGCAGCGTAGCGGTCACTCCCCCTGGAAACACCATATATTTT; CDR3aa: CASSVAVTPPGNTIYF; v_gene: TRBV9; d_gene: NA; abundance: many; j_gene: TRBJ1-3
CDR3nt: TGCAGTGCCAAGAGAGTCGGGACAGGGGCCCTAGGCTACACCTTC; CDR3aa: CSAKRVGTGALGYTF; v_gene: TRBV20-1; d_gene: TRBD1; abundance: many; j_gene: TRBJ1-2
CDR3nt: TGTGCCAGCAGCCAGACCGGGACAGAATTTGAAGCTTTCTTT; CDR3aa: CASSQTGTEFEAFF; v_gene: TRBV14; d_gene: TRBD1; abundance: NA; j_gene: TRBJ1-1
CDR3nt: TGCGCCAGCAGCTGGGGGGGAGGGGCCAACGTCCTGACTTTC; CDR3aa: CASSWGGGANVLTF; v_gene: TRBV4-3; d_gene: TRBD2; abundance: many; j_gene: TRBJ2-6
CDR3nt: TGTGCCAGCAGCTTAAGGGCCAGCGGGACTACCGGGGAGCTGTTTTTT; CDR3aa: CASSLRASGTTGELFF; v_gene: TRBV7-2; d_gene: TRBD2; abundance: few; j_gene: TRBJ2-2
CDR3nt: TGTGCCAGCAGTGAAGGGGGCACTGGGGCCAACGTCCTGACTTTC; CDR3aa: CASSEGGTGANVLTF; v_gene: TRBV6-6; d_gene: TRBD1; abundance: many; j_gene: TRBJ2-6
CDR3nt: TGTGCCAGCAGCCGCCCCGACAGGGATGTCCTGACAAATACGCAGTATTTT; CDR3aa: CASSRPDRDVLTNTQYF; v_gene: TRBV7-9; d_gene: TRBD1; abundance: many; j_gene: TRBJ2-3
CDR3nt: TGCAGCGTAGCCTCCTTTCGGAACGCTGAAGCTTTCTTT; CDR3aa: CSVASFRNAEAFF; v_gene: TRBV29-1; d_gene: NA; abundance: many; j_gene: TRBJ1-1
CDR3nt: TGTGCCAGCAGTCACAAAGCGGGAGACTCCTACGAGCAGTACTTC; CDR3aa: CASSHKAGDSYEQYF; v_gene: TRBV6-2/TRBV6-3; d_gene: TRBD2; abundance: many; j_gene: TRBJ2-7
CDR3nt: TGTGCCAGCAGCCCCCTGGGGGAGCTGTTTTTT; CDR3aa: CASSPLGELFF; v_gene: TRBV28; d_gene: NA; abundance: many; j_gene: TRBJ2-2
CDR3nt: TGTGCCAGCAGCTTATATAACGGGGGGCAAGAGACCCAGTACTTC; CDR3aa: CASSLYNGGQETQYF; v_gene: TRBV7-3; d_gene: TRBD2; abundance: NA; j_gene: TRBJ2-5
CDR3nt: TGTGCCAGCAGTTTAGTCTTTGGCTACAATGAGCAGTTCTTC; CDR3aa: CASSLVFGYNEQFF; v_gene: TRBV12-3/TRBV12-4; d_gene: NA; abundance: many; j_gene: TRBJ2-1
CDR3nt: TGCGCCAGCAGCCAAGATAACCAGAGTAGGAACGTCCTGACTTTC; CDR3aa: CASSQDNQSRNVLTF; v_gene: TRBV4-1; d_gene: NA; abundance: many; j_gene: TRBJ2-6
CDR3nt: TGCAGCGTTGGGGAAAATAGCAATCAGCCCCAGCATTTT; CDR3aa: CSVGENSNQPQHF; v_gene: TRBV29-1; d_gene: NA; abundance: many; j_gene: TRBJ1-5
CDR3nt: TGTGCCAGTAGTCCCCGGGACGGAGGCACAGATACGCAGTATTTT; CDR3aa: CASSPRDGGTDTQYF; v_gene: TRBV19; d_gene: NA; abundance: many; j_gene: TRBJ2-3
CDR3nt: TGCAGCGTCGCCGGGACCGCGGCCTACGAGCAGTACTTC; CDR3aa: CSVAGTAAYEQYF; v_gene: TRBV29-1; d_gene: NA; abundance: many; j_gene: TRBJ2-7
CDR3nt: TGTGCCAGCAGTCCACGGGGGGGGGTTAGGGTCAAAAACATTCAGTACTTC; CDR3aa: CASSPRGGVRVKNIQYF; v_gene: TRBV28; d_gene: TRBD2; abundance: many; j_gene: TRBJ2-4
CDR3nt: TGTGCCAGCAGCTTCGGGGCTATGAACACTGAAGCTTTCTTT; CDR3aa: CASSFGAMNTEAFF; v_gene: TRBV5-6; d_gene: NA; abundance: many; j_gene: TRBJ1-1
CDR3nt: TGTGCCAGCAGCCCATGGGGGGATAGCAATCAGCCCCAGCATTTT; CDR3aa: CASSPWGDSNQPQHF; v_gene: TRBV5-8; d_gene: NA; abundance: NA; j_gene: TRBJ1-5
CDR3nt: TGTGCCAGCAGTTTAATAGCGTCCTATGGCTACACCTTC; CDR3aa: CASSLIASYGYTF; v_gene: TRBV12-3/TRBV12-4; d_gene: NA; abundance: many; j_gene: TRBJ1-2
CDR3nt: TGTGCCAGCAGCTTGGACAACAATCAGCCCCAGCATTTT; CDR3aa: CASSLDNNQPQHF; v_gene: TRBV7-2; d_gene: NA; abundance: many; j_gene: TRBJ1-5
CDR3nt: TGTGCCAGCAGTTTGACACGGTCGAACACCGGGGAGCTGTTTTTT; CDR3aa: CASSLTRSNTGELFF; v_gene: TRBV12-3/TRBV12-4; d_gene: NA; abundance: NA; j_gene: TRBJ2-2
CDR3nt: TGTGCCAGCAGTTACTTGGAAGTTGGTCAGCCCCAGCATTTT; CDR3aa: CASSYLEVGQPQHF; v_gene: TRBV6-2/TRBV6-3; d_gene: NA; abundance: many; j_gene: TRBJ1-5
CDR3nt: TGTGCCAGCAGCTTAGAGCTAGGGGACACTGAAGCTTTCTTT; CDR3aa: CASSLELGDTEAFF; v_gene: TRBV7-3; d_gene: NA; abundance: medium-sized; j_gene: TRBJ1-1
CDR3nt: TGTGCCAGCAGTGACGGGACAGGGTGGACTGAAGCTTTCTTT; CDR3aa: CASSDGTGWTEAFF; v_gene: TRBV12-3/TRBV12-4; d_gene: TRBD1; abundance: many; j_gene: TRBJ1-1
CDR3nt: TGTGCCAGCACCCACCTGACTAGCGGGAGTGTTGGTGAGCAGTTCTTC; CDR3aa: CASTHLTSGSVGEQFF; v_gene: TRBV27; d_gene: TRBD2; abundance: many; j_gene: TRBJ2-1
CDR3nt: TGTGCCAGCAGCTTAACACAAACTACAGTTAACGAGCAGTACTTC; CDR3aa: CASSLTQTTVNEQYF; v_gene: TRBV7-3; d_gene: NA; abundance: many; j_gene: TRBJ2-7
CDR3nt: TGTGCCAGCAGCTTACTTCCATCGGGACAGCCAAATGGCTACACCTTC; CDR3aa: CASSLLPSGQPNGYTF; v_gene: TRBV7-2; d_gene: TRBD1; abundance: NA; j_gene: TRBJ1-2
CDR3nt: TGTGCCAGCAGCCCCGGGCTAGCGGGCCCAGATACGCAGTATTTT; CDR3aa: CASSPGLAGPDTQYF; v_gene: TRBV14; d_gene: TRBD2; abundance: many; j_gene: TRBJ2-3
CDR3nt: TGTGCCAGTAGCCGCCGGGAGGGCGGGAATCAGCCCCAGCATTTT; CDR3aa: CASSRREGGNQPQHF; v_gene: TRBV19; d_gene: NA; abundance: many; j_gene: TRBJ1-5
CDR3nt: TGTGCCAGCAGCTTCATGGAGGATTCACCCCTCCACTTT; CDR3aa: CASSFMEDSPLHF; v_gene: TRBV7-2; d_gene: NA; abundance: many; j_gene: TRBJ1-6
CDR3nt: TGCAGTGCTAGAGAGGACAGGGACTACGAGCAGTACTTC; CDR3aa: CSAREDRDYEQYF; v_gene: TRBV20-1; d_gene: TRBD1; abundance: medium-sized; j_gene: TRBJ2-7
CDR3nt: TGTGCTAGTGGCGCAGAGGGTGCCCCCTCCTACAATGAGCAGTTCTTC; CDR3aa: CASGAEGAPSYNEQFF; v_gene: TRBV12-5; d_gene: NA; abundance: many; j_gene: TRBJ2-1
CDR3nt: TGTGCCAGTACGCGCCGCAGGCGGGTTGTTGACACTGAAGCTTTCTTT; CDR3aa: CASTRRRRVVDTEAFF; v_gene: TRBV19; d_gene: NA; abundance: NA; j_gene: TRBJ1-1
CDR3nt: TGTGCCAGCAGCGTAGGATGGGCCGCGGGGAGCTACGAGCAGTACTTC; CDR3aa: CASSVGWAAGSYEQYF; v_gene: TRBV9; d_gene: NA; abundance: many; j_gene: TRBJ2-7
CDR3nt: TGTGCCAGCAGCCCTGACAGTCCTTCACCCCTCCACTTT; CDR3aa: CASSPDSPSPLHF; v_gene: TRBV5-4; d_gene: NA; abundance: NA; j_gene: TRBJ1-6
CDR3nt: TGCAGCGTTGAGGAGGTAGCGCGGGACAATGAGCAGTTCTTC; CDR3aa: CSVEEVARDNEQFF; v_gene: TRBV29-1; d_gene: NA; abundance: few; j_gene: TRBJ2-1
CDR3nt: TGCAGCGTTGACGGGCTCGTAGGGACTTTTACCTACGAGCAGTACTTC; CDR3aa: CSVDGLVGTFTYEQYF; v_gene: TRBV29-1; d_gene: NA; abundance: medium-sized; j_gene: TRBJ2-7
CDR3nt: TGTGCCAGCAGTGAATCTATAGGGTCGTTTGGTGGCTACACCTTC; CDR3aa: CASSESIGSFGGYTF; v_gene: TRBV25-1; d_gene: NA; abundance: few; j_gene: TRBJ1-2
CDR3nt: TGCAGCCACGGGACAGGGGTCGACGAGCAGTACTTC; CDR3aa: CSHGTGVDEQYF; v_gene: TRBV29-1; d_gene: TRBD1; abundance: many; j_gene: TRBJ2-7
CDR3nt: TGTGCCAGCAGCCGCGACAGGCCCGCCGGAGGCTACACCTTC; CDR3aa: CASSRDRPAGGYTF; v_gene: TRBV7-2; d_gene: NA; abundance: medium-sized; j_gene: TRBJ1-2
CDR3nt: TGTGCCAGCAGCTTAGGGGACAGCCGCCCCAACAATGAGCAGTTCTTC; CDR3aa: CASSLGDSRPNNEQFF; v_gene: TRBV7-9; d_gene: TRBD1; abundance: many; j_gene: TRBJ2-1
CDR3nt: TGCAGCGTCCACGCGGATCCTCCCACTGAAGCTTTCTTT; CDR3aa: CSVHADPPTEAFF; v_gene: TRBV29-1; d_gene: NA; abundance: many; j_gene: TRBJ1-1
CDR3nt: TGCAGTGCTAGAGGCCCAGACCGGGACACCCACTCCTACGAGCAGTACTTC; CDR3aa: CSARGPDRDTHSYEQYF; v_gene: TRBV20-1; d_gene: NA; abundance: many; j_gene: TRBJ2-7
CDR3nt: TGCAGCGTTGAAACGGACGTTAATCAGCCCCAGCATTTT; CDR3aa: CSVETDVNQPQHF; v_gene: TRBV29-1; d_gene: NA; abundance: many; j_gene: TRBJ1-5
CDR3nt: TGTGCCAGCAGGACTTACGGGCCCTCTGGGGCCAACGTCCTGACTTTC; CDR3aa: CASRTYGPSGANVLTF; v_gene: TRBV6-2/TRBV6-3; d_gene: NA; abundance: NA; j_gene: TRBJ2-6
CDR3nt: TGCAGTGCTAGTAGAGGGACCGGGGAGCTGTTTTTT; CDR3aa: CSASRGTGELFF; v_gene: TRBV20-1; d_gene: NA; abundance: NA; j_gene: TRBJ2-2
CDR3nt: TGTGCCAGCAGCTTACGACTAGCTGACACCGGGGAGCTGTTTTTT; CDR3aa: CASSLRLADTGELFF; v_gene: TRBV7-3; d_gene: TRBD2; abundance: many; j_gene: TRBJ2-2
CDR3nt: TGCAGCGTTGAAGATCTAGACTACGAGCAGTACTTC; CDR3aa: CSVEDLDYEQYF; v_gene: TRBV29-1; d_gene: NA; abundance: many; j_gene: TRBJ2-7
CDR3nt: TGTGCCAGCAGGCATTCCGGGACTAGCGGCTTCTACGAGCAGTACTTC; CDR3aa: CASRHSGTSGFYEQYF; v_gene: TRBV3-1; d_gene: TRBD2; abundance: many; j_gene: TRBJ2-7
CDR3nt: TGTGCCAGCAGCCGGGGACAGGGCCTAGAGGCTCAGCCCCAGCATTTT; CDR3aa: CASSRGQGLEAQPQHF; v_gene: TRBV12-3/TRBV12-4; d_gene: TRBD1; abundance: many; j_gene: TRBJ1-5
CDR3nt: TGTGCCAGTAGTATAGATTTGGCGGGAGGGAACTCCTACAATGAGCAGTTCTTC; CDR3aa: CASSIDLAGGNSYNEQFF; v_gene: TRBV19; d_gene: TRBD2; abundance: many; j_gene: TRBJ2-1